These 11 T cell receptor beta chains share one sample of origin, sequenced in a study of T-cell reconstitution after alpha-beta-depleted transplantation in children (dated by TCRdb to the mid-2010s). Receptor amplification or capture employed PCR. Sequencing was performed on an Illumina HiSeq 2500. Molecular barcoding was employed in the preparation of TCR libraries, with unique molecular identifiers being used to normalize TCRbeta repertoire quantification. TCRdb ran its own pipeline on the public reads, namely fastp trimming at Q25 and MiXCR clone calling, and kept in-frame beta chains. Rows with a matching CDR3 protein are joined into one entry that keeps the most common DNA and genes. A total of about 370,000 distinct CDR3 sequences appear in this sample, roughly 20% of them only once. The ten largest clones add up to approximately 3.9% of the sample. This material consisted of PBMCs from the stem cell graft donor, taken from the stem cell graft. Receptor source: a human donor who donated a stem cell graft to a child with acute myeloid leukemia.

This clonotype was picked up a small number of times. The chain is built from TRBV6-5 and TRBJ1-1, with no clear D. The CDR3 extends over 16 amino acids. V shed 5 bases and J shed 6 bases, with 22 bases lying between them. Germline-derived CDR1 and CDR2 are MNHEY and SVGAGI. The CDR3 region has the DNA TGTGCCAGCAGTACCCGACGGTCAATGCAGCCAGCTGAAGCTTTCTTT. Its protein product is CASSTRRSMQPAEAFF.

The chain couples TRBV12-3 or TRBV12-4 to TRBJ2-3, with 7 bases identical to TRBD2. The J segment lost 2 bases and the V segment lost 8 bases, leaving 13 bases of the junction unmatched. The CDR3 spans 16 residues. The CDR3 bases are TGTGCCAGCTCCCTGGGGGGGATGACCTTCACAGATACGCAGTATTTT. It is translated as CASSLGGMTFTDTQYF.

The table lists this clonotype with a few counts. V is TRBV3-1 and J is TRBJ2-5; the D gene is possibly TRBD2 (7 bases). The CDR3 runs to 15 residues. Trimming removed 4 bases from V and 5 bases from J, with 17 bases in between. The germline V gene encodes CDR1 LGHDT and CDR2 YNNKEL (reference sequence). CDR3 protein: CASSLGHAGVETQYF. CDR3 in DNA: TGTGCCAGCAGCCTGGGACATGCGGGAGTGGAGACCCAGTACTTC.

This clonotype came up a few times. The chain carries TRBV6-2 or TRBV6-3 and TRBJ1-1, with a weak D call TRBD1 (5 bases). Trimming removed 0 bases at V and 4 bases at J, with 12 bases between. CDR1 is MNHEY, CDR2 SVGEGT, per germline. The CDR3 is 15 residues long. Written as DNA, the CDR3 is TGTGCCAGCAGTTACTCCGGGGCCTGGGGCACTGAAGCTTTCTTT. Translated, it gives CASSYSGAWGTEAFF.

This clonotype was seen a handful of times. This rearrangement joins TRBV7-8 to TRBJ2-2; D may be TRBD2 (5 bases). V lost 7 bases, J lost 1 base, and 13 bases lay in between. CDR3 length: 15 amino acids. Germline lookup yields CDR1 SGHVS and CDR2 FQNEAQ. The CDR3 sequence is CASTFGLMNTGELFF. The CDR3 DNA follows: TGTGCCAGCACCTTCGGACTCATGAACACCGGGGAGCTGTTTTTT.

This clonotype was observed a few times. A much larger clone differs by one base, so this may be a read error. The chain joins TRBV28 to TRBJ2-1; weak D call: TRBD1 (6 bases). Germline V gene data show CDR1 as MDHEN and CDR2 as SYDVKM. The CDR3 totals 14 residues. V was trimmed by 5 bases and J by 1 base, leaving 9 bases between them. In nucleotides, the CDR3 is TGTGCCAGCAGTATAACAGGGTCCTACAATGAGCAGTTCTTC. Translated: CASSITGSYNEQFF.

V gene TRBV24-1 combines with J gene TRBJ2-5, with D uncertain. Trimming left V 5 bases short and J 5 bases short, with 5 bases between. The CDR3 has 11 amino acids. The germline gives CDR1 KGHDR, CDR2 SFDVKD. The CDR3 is CATSVGETQYF. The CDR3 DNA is TGTGCCACCAGTGTCGGGGAGACCCAGTACTTC.

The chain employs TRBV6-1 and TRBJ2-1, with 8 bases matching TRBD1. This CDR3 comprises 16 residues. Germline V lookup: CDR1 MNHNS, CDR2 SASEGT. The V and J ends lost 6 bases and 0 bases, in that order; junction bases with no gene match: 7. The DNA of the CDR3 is TGTGCCAGCAGACCACTCAGGGGGCCCTCCTACAATGAGCAGTTCTTC. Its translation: CASRPLRGPSYNEQFF.

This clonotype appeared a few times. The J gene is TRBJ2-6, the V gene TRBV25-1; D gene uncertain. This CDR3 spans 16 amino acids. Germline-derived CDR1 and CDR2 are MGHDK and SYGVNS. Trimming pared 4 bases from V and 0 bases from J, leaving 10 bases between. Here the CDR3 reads CASSANTYSGANVLTF. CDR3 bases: TGTGCCAGCAGTGCAAACACCTACTCTGGGGCCAACGTCCTGACTTTC. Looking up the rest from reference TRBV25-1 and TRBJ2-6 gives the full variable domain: EADIYQTPRYLVIGTGKKITLECSQTMGHDKMYWYQQDPGMELHLIHYSYGVNSTEKGDLSSESTVSRIRTEHFPLTLESARPSHTSQYLCASSANTYSGANVLTFGAGSRLTVL.

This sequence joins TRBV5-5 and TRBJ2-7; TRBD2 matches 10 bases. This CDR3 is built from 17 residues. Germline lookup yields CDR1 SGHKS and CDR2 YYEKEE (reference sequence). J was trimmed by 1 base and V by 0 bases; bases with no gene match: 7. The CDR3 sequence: CASSLALAGVVSYEQYF. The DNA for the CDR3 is TGTGCCAGCAGCTTGGCTCTAGCGGGAGTAGTTTCCTACGAGCAGTACTTC.

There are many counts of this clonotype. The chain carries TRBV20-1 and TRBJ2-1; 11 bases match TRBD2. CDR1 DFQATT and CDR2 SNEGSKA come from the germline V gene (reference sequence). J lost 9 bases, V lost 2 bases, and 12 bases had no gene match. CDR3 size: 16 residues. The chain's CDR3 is CSARQAVLAGAGEQFF. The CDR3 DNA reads TGCAGTGCTAGACAAGCAGTACTAGCGGGAGCGGGTGAGCAGTTCTTC.